The 20 T cell receptor beta chains below were found in one sample sequenced in a study of molecular identifiers for immune sequencing clone quantification. TCRdb itself ran the PCR reads through MiXCR, one entry per CDR3 protein. Of about 640,000 distinct CDR3 sequences listed, less than 20% are singletons. Sequencing input: naive CD8+ T cells from blood, with Jurkat cell RNA spiked in. Subset in this sample: FACS-sorted CD8+CD4-CCR7+CD45RA+ naive T cells. The receptors were gathered from a human donor in good health. Some libraries in this study had Jurkat cell RNA spiked in.

This clonotype was seen a single time. The junction differs from germline at one of its ends, possibly a read error. V usage is TRBV27 and J usage is TRBJ2-7; 12 bases align to TRBD2. Germline loops: CDR1 MNHEY, CDR2 SMNVEV (reference sequence). The CDR3 loop spans 15 amino acids. The CDR3 reads CACSNGLAGRIEQYF. The CDR3 coding sequence is TGTGCCTGCAGTAATGGACTAGCGGGACGCATCGAGCAGTACTTC.

In the case of this clonotype: This may be a read error, as it is one base from a much larger clone. As the CDR3 is not closed by the conserved phenylalanine or tryptophan, this likely results from a read error. The chain recombines TRBV30 with TRBJ2-3; 9 positions match TRBD1. The CDR3 length is 14 residues. With V trimmed by 5 bases and J by 3 bases, 6 bases remained unmatched. Looked up from germline, CDR1 is GTSNPN and CDR2 is SVGIG (reference sequence). The CDR3 sequence is CAWGGGQGTDTQYL. CDR3 DNA sequence: TGTGCCTGGGGAGGGGGACAGGGAACAGATACGCAGTATTTA.

Points on this clonotype: The junction departs from the called germline gene at one end, perhaps through a read error. The V and J genes are TRBV4-1 and TRBJ1-1; 11 nucleotides line up with TRBD1. The germline gives CDR1 MGHRA, CDR2 YSYEKL. The CDR3 consists of 18 residues. The CDR3 DNA is TGTGCCAGCAGCCAAGGTTCCGGGACAGGGGGATTTTACGCTGAAGCTTTCTTT. It translates to CASSQGSGTGGFYAEAFF.

This clonotype was counted many times. The rearrangement uses TRBV28 and TRBJ2-3; D is unresolved. The germline gives CDR1 MDHEN, CDR2 SYDVKM. The CDR3 contains 13 residues. V lost 3 bases to trimming and J lost 4 bases, with 8 bases between them. DNA for the CDR3: TGTGCCAGCAGTTTTAGTGTGGCAGATACGCAGTATTTT. Translated, it gives CASSFSVADTQYF.

The chain links TRBV27 to TRBJ1-4; 9 bases line up with TRBD1. With V trimmed by 5 bases and J by 8 bases, 18 bases remained unmatched. The CDR3 length is 18 residues. Germline V gives CDR1 MNHEY, CDR2 SMNVEV (reference sequence). CDR3 amino acids: CASSPNSFTGTGPEKLFF. In DNA form, the CDR3 reads TGTGCCAGCAGTCCCAACTCCTTCACCGGGACAGGGCCCGAAAAACTGTTTTTT.

Note on this clonotype: This may be a read error: a much more frequent sequence differs by one nucleotide. The chain carries TRBV19 and TRBJ2-3, with D possibly TRBD2 on 6 matching bases. Germline CDR1 reads LNHDA; CDR2 reads SQIVND (reference sequence). CDR3 length: 15 residues. Trimming pared 5 bases from V and 4 bases from J, leaving 16 bases between. For the CDR3, the DNA is TGTGCCAGTAGTCGACTAGAACTCAACGCAGATACGCAGTATTTT. Translation gives CASSRLELNADTQYF.

The gene calls are TRBV7-2 and TRBJ1-2; tentatively, D is TRBD1 (6 bases). This CDR3 contains 17 residues. From germline, CDR1 is SGHTA and CDR2 FQGNSA. V lost 5 bases, J lost 0 bases, and 19 bases lay in between. In nucleotides, the CDR3 is TGTGCCAGCAGCCTCCGGGAGGGGGATTACCCTAACTATGGCTACACCTTC. Protein: CASSLREGDYPNYGYTF.

The CDR3 region has the DNA TGTGCCAGCAGTTTCTTGGGCAGGGTTAGATCCTATAATTCACCCCTCCACTTT. Residues: CASSFLGRVRSYNSPLHF. The rearrangement joins TRBV27 to TRBJ1-6, with a tentative D call TRBD1 (5 bases). Trimming removed 3 bases at V and 1 base at J, with 16 bases between. The CDR3 extends over 18 amino acids. CDR1 is MNHEY and CDR2 is SMNVEV in the germline V gene (reference sequence).

This clonotype showed up many times. The V call is TRBV5-1, the J call TRBJ1-1; D gene uncertain. The ends were cut back, 0 bases at V and 1 base at J, with 10 bases in the middle. The germline CDR1 and CDR2 sequences are SGHRS and YFSETQ. This CDR3 has 15 amino acids. The CDR3 DNA reads TGCGCCAGCAGCTTGGTCTATCTTGGGAACACTGAAGCTTTCTTT. Translating gives CASSLVYLGNTEAFF.

This clonotype has only a few counts. The rearrangement uses TRBV13 and TRBJ2-1, with 9 bases fitting TRBD2. This CDR3 contains 15 residues. CDR1 is PRHDT and CDR2 is FYEKMQ in the germline V gene (reference sequence). Germline trimming cut 4 bases from V and 8 bases from J; bases unmatched to any gene: 9. The chain's CDR3 is CASSSAGGLEDEQFF. DNA of the CDR3: TGTGCCAGCAGCTCCGCGGGGGGGTTGGAAGATGAGCAGTTCTTC.

Many counts were recorded for this clonotype. This sequence joins TRBV7-2 and TRBJ2-3, with D possibly TRBD2 on 6 matching bases. CDR3 length equals 14 residues. The germline V gene encodes CDR1 SGHTA and CDR2 FQGNSA. Trimming took 5 bases from V and 2 from J, leaving 11 bases between them. CDR3 bases: TGTGCCAGCAGCCCTATGGACTACACAGATACGCAGTATTTT. Protein sequence: CASSPMDYTDTQYF.

The V call is TRBV27, the J call TRBJ2-1; D uncertain. This CDR3 contains 14 residues. Germline V gene data show CDR1 as MNHEY and CDR2 as SMNVEV (reference sequence). The germline V and J ends were trimmed by 2 bases and 1 base, with 6 bases remaining between them. The CDR3 here is CASSLPRSYNEQFF. CDR3 sequence (DNA): TGTGCCAGCAGTTTACCTCGGTCCTACAATGAGCAGTTCTTC.

Turning to this clonotype: A read error may be the cause here, since a much bigger clone is one base away. This sequence joins TRBV11-3 and TRBJ2-3; TRBD1 matches at 8 bases. The CDR3 loop spans 16 amino acids. The germline V gene has CDR1 SGHNT and CDR2 YENEEA. After removal of 1 base from V and 8 bases from J, the junction contained 11 bases not matched to a gene. The CDR3, as DNA: TGTGCCAGCAGCTTAGGAGGCAGGGGGCATACTGGTACGCAGTATTTT. This sequence encodes CASSLGGRGHTGTQYF.

In its sample, this clonotype was seen many times. At one end, the junction sequence differs from germline, possibly due to a read error. The rearrangement joins TRBV20-1 to TRBJ2-4; unclear D gene. CDR1 DFQATT and CDR2 SNEGSKA come from the germline V gene (reference sequence). This CDR3 comprises 13 residues. The DNA for the CDR3 is TGCAGTGCAAGAGAAGCACTATTAAACATTCAGTACTTC. Translation: CSAREALLNIQYF.

This clonotype turned up a few times. This rearrangement joins TRBV9 to TRBJ2-7; tentatively, D is TRBD1 (6 bases). V was shortened by 0 bases and J by 1 base, with 11 bases between the two germline ends. The CDR3 spans 15 residues. Germline loops: CDR1 SGDLS, CDR2 YYNGEE. The CDR3 bases are TGTGCCAGCAGCGTAGATGGGACACTGTCCTACGAGCAGTACTTC. Translated, it gives CASSVDGTLSYEQYF.

This clonotype was observed many times. The DNA of the CDR3 is TGTGCCAGCAGCGCATCCGACAGGGTTGGAGCTTTCTTT. Translating gives CASSASDRVGAFF. This chain links TRBV9 with TRBJ1-1; TRBD1 aligns across 7 bases. The germline CDR1 and CDR2 sequences are SGDLS and YYNGEE. The V gene end was trimmed by 3 bases and the J gene end by 10 bases; junction bases not matched to a gene: 9. CDR3 length: 13 amino acids.

This clonotype has just one count. This sequence may be a read error, since a much larger clone differs from it by one base. The genes are TRBV4-3 and TRBJ2-2, with TRBD1 matching 8 bases. The V gene's germline CDR1 is LGHNA and CDR2 YSLEER. The CDR3 length is 14 residues. The CDR3 is CASSQVQGAGELVF. The CDR3, as DNA: TGCGCCAGCAGCCAAGTCCAGGGGGCCGGGGAGCTGGTTTTT.

This clonotype was seen ten or more times. The chain carries TRBV7-9 and TRBJ1-5; D might be TRBD1 (5 bases). This CDR3 has 17 residues. V was clipped by 3 bases and J by 1 base, with 16 bases between them. CDR1 and CDR2 from the germline V gene are SEHNR and FQNEAQ (reference sequence). The CDR3 bases are TGTGCCAGCAGCTTGGTAAGGGGTGGGGGGAGCAATCAGCCCCAGCATTTT. This sequence encodes CASSLVRGGGSNQPQHF.

Remarks on this clonotype: This may come from a read error, since a much larger clone is one base off. This chain joins TRBV6-6 and TRBJ1-1; D might be TRBD1 (6 bases). Germline values: CDR1 MNHNY, CDR2 SVGAGI (reference sequence). This CDR3 has 15 residues. The CDR3 DNA is TGTGCCGGCAGTTACCCAGAGACAGGGAACACTGAAGCTTTCTTT. Translated: CAGSYPETGNTEAFF.

Ten or more counts support this clonotype. The J gene is TRBJ2-7, the V gene TRBV27; the D is unclear. The CDR3 extends over 13 amino acids. Deletions cut 6 bases from V and 6 bases from J, with 15 bases between. Germline V gives CDR1 MNHEY, CDR2 SMNVEV (reference sequence). CDR3 nucleotide sequence: TGTGCCAGCAGCCGAGGCCGAGACGGCGAGCAGTACTTC. It specifies CASSRGRDGEQYF.